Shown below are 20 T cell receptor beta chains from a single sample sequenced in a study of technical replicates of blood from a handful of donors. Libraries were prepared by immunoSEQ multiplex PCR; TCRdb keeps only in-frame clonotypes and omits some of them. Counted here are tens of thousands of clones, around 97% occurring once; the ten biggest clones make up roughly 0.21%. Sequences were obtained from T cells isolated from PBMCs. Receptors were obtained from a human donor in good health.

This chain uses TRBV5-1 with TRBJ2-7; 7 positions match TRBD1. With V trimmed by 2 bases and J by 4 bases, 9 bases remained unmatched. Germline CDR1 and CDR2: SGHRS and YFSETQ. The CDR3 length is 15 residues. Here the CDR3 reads CASSFSTGFVYEQYF. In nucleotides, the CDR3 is TGCGCCAGCAGCTTTTCGACAGGGTTTGTGTACGAGCAGTACTTC.

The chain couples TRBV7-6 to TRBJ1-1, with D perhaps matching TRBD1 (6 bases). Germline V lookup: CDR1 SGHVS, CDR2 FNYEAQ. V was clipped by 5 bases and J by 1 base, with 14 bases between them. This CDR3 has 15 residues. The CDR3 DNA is TGTGCCAGCAGCCCTACCTCGGGACAGAACACTGAAGCTTTCTTT. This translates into CASSPTSGQNTEAFF.

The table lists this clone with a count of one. The CDR3 DNA sequence: TGCGCCAGCGGTCCTAGCGGGAGCTCACAGAATACGCAGTATTTT. Protein: CASGPSGSSQNTQYF. The chain joins TRBV10-1 to TRBJ2-3, with 10 bases matching TRBD2. In germline, CDR1 is WNHNN, CDR2 SYGVQD (reference sequence). After removal of 8 bases from V and 7 bases from J, the junction contained 12 bases not matched to a gene. The CDR3 is made up of 15 amino acids.

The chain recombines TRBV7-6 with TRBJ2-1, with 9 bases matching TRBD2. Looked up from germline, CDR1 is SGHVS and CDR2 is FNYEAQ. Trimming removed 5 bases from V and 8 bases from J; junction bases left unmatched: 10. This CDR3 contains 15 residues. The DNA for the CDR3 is TGTGCCAGCAGCAGCCGTGGCGGGAGGGGCGATGAGCAGTTCTTC. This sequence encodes CASSSRGGRGDEQFF.

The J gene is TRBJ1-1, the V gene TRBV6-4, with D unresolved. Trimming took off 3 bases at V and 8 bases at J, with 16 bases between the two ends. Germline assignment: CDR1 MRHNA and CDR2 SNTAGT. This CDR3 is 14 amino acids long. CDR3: CASSESRQVGEAFF. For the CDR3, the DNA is TGTGCCAGCAGTGAGTCCAGGCAGGTTGGGGAAGCTTTCTTT.

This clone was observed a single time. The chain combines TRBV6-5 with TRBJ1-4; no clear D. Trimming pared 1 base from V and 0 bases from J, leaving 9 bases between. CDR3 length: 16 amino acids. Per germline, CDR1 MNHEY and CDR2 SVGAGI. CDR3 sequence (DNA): TGTGCCAGCAGTTACTTGCGTATGGCAACTAATGAAAAACTGTTTTTT. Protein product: CASSYLRMATNEKLFF.

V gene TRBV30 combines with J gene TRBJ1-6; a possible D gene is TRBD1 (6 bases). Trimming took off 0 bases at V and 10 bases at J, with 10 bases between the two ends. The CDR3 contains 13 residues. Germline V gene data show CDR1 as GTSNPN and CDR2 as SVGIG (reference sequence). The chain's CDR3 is CAWSVTGSSPLHF. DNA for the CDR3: TGTGCCTGGAGTGTAACAGGGAGCTCACCCCTCCACTTT.

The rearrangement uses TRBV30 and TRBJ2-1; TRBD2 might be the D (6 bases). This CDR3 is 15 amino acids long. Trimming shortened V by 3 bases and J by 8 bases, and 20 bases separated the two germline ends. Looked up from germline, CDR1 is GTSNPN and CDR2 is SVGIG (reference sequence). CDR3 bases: TGTGCCTGGAGCGGCGGGGATCGAGCCGGCCATGAGCAGTTCTTC. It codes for CAWSGGDRAGHEQFF.

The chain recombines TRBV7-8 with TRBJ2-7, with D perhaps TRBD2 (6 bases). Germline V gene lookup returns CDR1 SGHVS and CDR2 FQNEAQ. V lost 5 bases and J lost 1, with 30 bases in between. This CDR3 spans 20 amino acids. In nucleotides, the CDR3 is TGTGCCAGCAGCCGAAACTATCGGGCGGGGCAGTTTATCACATCCTACGAGCAGTACTTC. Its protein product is CASSRNYRAGQFITSYEQYF.

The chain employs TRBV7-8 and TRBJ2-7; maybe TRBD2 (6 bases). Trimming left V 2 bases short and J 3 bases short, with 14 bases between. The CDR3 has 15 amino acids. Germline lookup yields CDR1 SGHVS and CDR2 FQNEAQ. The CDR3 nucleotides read TGTGCCAGCAGCTTATTGGAGGTAGCGGACTACGAGCAGTACTTC. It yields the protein CASSLLEVADYEQYF.

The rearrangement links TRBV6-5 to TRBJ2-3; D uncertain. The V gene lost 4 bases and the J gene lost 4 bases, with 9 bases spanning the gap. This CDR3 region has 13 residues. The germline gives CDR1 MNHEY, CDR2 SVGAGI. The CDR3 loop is CASSSFVPDTQYF. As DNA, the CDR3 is TGTGCCAGCAGTTCCTTCGTCCCAGATACGCAGTATTTT.

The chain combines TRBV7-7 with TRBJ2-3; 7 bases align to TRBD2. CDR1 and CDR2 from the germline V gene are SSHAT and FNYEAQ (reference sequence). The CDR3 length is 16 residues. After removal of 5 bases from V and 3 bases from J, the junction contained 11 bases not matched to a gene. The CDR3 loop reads CASSPDRLAGTDTQYF. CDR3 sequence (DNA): TGTGCCAGCAGCCCAGATCGACTAGCCGGGACAGATACGCAGTATTTT.

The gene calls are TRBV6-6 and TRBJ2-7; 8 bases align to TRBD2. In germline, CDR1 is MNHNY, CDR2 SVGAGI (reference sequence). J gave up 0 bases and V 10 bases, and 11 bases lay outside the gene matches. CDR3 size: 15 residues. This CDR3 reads CATAPGGTRSYEQYF. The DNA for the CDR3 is TGTGCCACAGCCCCGGGAGGGACACGCTCCTACGAGCAGTACTTC.

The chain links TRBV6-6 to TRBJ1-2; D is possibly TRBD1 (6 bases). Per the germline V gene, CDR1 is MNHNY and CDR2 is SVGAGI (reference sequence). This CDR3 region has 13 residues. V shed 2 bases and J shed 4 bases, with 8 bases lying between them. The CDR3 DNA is TGTGCCAGCAGTTACGACAGGAGCTATGGCTACACCTTC. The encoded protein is CASSYDRSYGYTF.

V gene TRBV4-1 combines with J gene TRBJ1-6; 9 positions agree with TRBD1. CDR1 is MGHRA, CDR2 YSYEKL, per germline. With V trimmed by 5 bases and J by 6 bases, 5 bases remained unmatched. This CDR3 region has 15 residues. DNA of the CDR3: TGCGCCAGCAGCGCAAACAGGGGGCCTAATTCACCCCTCCACTTT. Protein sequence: CASSANRGPNSPLHF.

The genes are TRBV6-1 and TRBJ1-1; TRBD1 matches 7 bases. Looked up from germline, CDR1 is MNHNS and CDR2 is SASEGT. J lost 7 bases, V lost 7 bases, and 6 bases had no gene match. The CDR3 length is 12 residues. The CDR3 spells CASINRGYEAFF. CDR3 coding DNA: TGTGCCAGCATTAACAGGGGTTATGAAGCTTTCTTT.

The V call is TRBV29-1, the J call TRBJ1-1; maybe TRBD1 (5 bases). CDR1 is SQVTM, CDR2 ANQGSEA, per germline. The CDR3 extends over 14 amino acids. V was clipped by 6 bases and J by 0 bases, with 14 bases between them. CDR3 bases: TGCAGCGTGCCCCGCCCAGGGCTGAACACTGAAGCTTTCTTT. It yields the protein CSVPRPGLNTEAFF.

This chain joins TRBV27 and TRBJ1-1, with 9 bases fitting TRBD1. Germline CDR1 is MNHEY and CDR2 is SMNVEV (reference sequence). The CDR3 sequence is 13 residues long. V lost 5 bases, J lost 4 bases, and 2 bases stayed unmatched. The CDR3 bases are TGTGCCAGCAGTGGACAGGGGAGCACTGAAGCTTTCTTT. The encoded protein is CASSGQGSTEAFF.

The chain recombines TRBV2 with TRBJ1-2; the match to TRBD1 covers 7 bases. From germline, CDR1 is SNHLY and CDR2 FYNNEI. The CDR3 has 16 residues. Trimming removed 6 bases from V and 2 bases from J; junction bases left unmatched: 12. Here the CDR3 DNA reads TGTGCCAGCAGCAGTAGACAGGGTAGGGTAAACTATGGCTACACCTTC. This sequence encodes CASSSRQGRVNYGYTF.

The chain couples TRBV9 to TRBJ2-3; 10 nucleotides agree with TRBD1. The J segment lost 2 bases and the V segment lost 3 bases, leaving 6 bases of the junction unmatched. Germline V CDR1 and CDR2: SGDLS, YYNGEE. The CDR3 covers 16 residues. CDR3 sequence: CASSEGQGHYTDTQYF. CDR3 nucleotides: TGTGCCAGCAGCGAGGGACAGGGGCATTACACAGATACGCAGTATTTT.